A selection of T cell receptor beta chains follows, all from one sample in a study of T cells in Graves' hyperthyroidism and ophthalmopathy. TCRdb analysed the multiplex PCR reads with MiXCR anew, one entry per CDR3 protein. The data contain 700,000 or so distinct CDR3 sequences, about 17% of them singletons. Sequenced input: blood. The receptors stem from a young man with Graves' hyperthyroidism. Both conserved end residues are part of each CDR3. A D gene is named only where the DNA matches it firmly. A row's size may be missing; if present it is once, few, many or a size class.

d_gene,len,v_gene,j_gene,abundance,CDR3nt,CDR3aa
NA,14,TRBV20-1,TRBJ2-1,few,TGCAGTGCTTTGGGGTTTGTCTCCTACAATGAGCAGTTCTTC,CSALGFVSYNEQFF
NA,13,TRBV7-3,TRBJ1-2,NA,TGTGCCAGCAGCCCTGACAGGCTGGGTGGCTACACCTTC,CASSPDRLGGYTF
TRBD1,16,TRBV5-5,TRBJ1-3,NA,TGTGCCAGCAGCTTGGGTAGGACAGGCTCTGGAAACACCATATATTTT,CASSLGRTGSGNTIYF
NA,13,TRBV5-1,TRBJ1-1,NA,TGCGCCAGCAGCTCGGACCGCCTGAGAGGGGCTTTCTTT,CASSSDRLRGAFF
NA,14,TRBV11-2,TRBJ2-1,many,TGTGCCAGCAGGAAGGACTGGAGCTACAATGAGCAGTTCTTC,CASRKDWSYNEQFF
NA,14,TRBV7-3,TRBJ2-1,NA,TGTGCCAGCAGCTTAACCAGGGAAGGTAATGAGCAGTTCTTC,CASSLTREGNEQFF
NA,14,TRBV12-3/TRBV12-4,TRBJ2-7,NA,TGTGCCAGCTGCCCAGGGGACATCTCCTACGAGCGGTACTTC,CASCPGDISYERYF
TRBD2,17,TRBV20-1,TRBJ2-3,many,TGCAGTGCTAGAGATTCGGGACTAGCGGGAGCCCCGGATACGCAGTATTTT,CSARDSGLAGAPDTQYF
TRBD2,16,TRBV24-1,TRBJ2-3,few,TGTGCCACCAGCTGGGGACTAGCGGGTGTCACAGATACGCAGTATTTT,CATSWGLAGVTDTQYF
NA,15,TRBV6-1,TRBJ2-1,many,TGTGCCAGCAGTGAAGCGCTTCGCTTATACAATGAGCAGTTCTTC,CASSEALRLYNEQFF
NA,17,TRBV20-1,TRBJ2-1,few,TGCAGTGCTAGAGAATCCGTCGTGCTGTCCTCCTACAATGAGCAGTTCTTC,CSARESVVLSSYNEQFF
NA,12,TRBV30,TRBJ1-4,NA,TGTGCCTGGAGTGTGGGGGGATCAAAACTGTTTTTT,CAWSVGGSKLFF
NA,13,TRBV6-5,TRBJ2-3,NA,TGTGCCAGCAGGTTACCAGGGGATGGTACGCAGTATTTT,CASRLPGDGTQYF
NA,16,TRBV27,TRBJ2-2,few,TGTGCCAGCAGTACATTAACAGAGTTTCAACCCGGGGAGCTGTTTTTT,CASSTLTEFQPGELFF
TRBD2,17,TRBV9,TRBJ2-3,NA,TGTGCCGGCAGCGTAGAATCTAGCGGGGCCGGCACAGATACGCAGTATTTT,CAGSVESSGAGTDTQYF
NA,14,TRBV27,TRBJ2-5,many,TGTGCCAGCAGTCCAAATACCAGGGGAGAGACCCAGTACTTC,CASSPNTRGETQYF
NA,13,TRBV19,TRBJ1-2,once,TGTGCCAGTAGGTTGACGGAGAACTATGGCTACACCTTC,CASRLTENYGYTF
NA,13,TRBV5-4,TRBJ2-7,NA,TGTGCCAGCAATGACGGGAGCTCCTACGAGCAGTACTTC,CASNDGSSYEQYF
TRBD1,15,TRBV7-9,TRBJ2-7,many,TGTGCCAGCAGCCCGGCGGGGACAGGGTACCACGAGCAGTACTTC,CASSPAGTGYHEQYF
TRBD1,12,TRBV29-1,TRBJ1-2,NA,TGCAGCGTCCAGGACAGGGTCTATGGCTACACCTTC,CSVQDRVYGYTF
NA,14,TRBV2,TRBJ2-2,NA,TGTGCCAGCCGGGCCCGAGCCCACACCGGGGAGCTGTTTTTT,CASRARAHTGELFF
NA,13,TRBV6-1,TRBJ2-5,many,TGTGCCAGCAGAACCGGGACCGCGGGGACCCAGTACTTC,CASRTGTAGTQYF